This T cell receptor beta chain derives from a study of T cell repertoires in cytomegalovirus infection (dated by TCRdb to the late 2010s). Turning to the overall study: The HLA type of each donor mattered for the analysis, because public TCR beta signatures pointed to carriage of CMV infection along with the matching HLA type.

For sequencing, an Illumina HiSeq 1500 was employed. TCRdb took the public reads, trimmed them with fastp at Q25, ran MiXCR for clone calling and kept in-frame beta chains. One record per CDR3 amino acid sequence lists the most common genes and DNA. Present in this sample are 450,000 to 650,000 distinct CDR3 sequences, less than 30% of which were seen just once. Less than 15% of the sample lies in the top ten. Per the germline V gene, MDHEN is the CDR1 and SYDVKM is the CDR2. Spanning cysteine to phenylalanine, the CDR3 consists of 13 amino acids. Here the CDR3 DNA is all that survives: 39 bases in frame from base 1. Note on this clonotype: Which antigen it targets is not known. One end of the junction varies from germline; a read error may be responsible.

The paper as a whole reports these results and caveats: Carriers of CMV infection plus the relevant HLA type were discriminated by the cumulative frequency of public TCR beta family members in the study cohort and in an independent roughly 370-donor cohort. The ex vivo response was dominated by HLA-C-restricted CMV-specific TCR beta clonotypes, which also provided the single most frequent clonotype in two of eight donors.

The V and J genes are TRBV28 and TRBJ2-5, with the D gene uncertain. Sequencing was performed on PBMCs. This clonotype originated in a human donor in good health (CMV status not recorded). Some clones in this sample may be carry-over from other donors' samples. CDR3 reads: CASSGGTQATQYF. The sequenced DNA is TGTGCCAGCAGCGGCGGAACCCAAGCGACCCAGTACTTC. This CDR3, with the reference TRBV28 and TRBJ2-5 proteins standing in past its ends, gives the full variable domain DVKVTQSSRYLVKRTGEKVFLECVQDMDHENMFWYRQDPGLGLRLIYFSYDVKMKEKGDIPEGYSVSREKKERFSLILESASTNQTSMYLCASSGGTQATQYFGPGTRLLVL.